This T cell receptor (beta chain) was recovered during a study of shared clonotypes between healthy human individuals. A word on this clone: The sample has other DNA sequences that encode this CDR3 too.

The CDR3 loop spans 12 amino acids. CDR1 is WNHNN and CDR2 is SYGVQD in the germline V gene (reference sequence). The ends were cut back, 5 bases at V and 1 base at J, with 2 bases in the middle. TCRdb keeps only in-frame clones here, not all; method: immunoSEQ multiplex PCR. The table lists about 1.5 million clones, approximately 98% of them singletons. The chain combines TRBV10-1 with TRBJ2-2, with D unresolved. Sequencing was carried out using naive CD4+ T cells sorted from blood. Indicated subset: CD45RA+ positively selected. The clonotype was recovered from a man aged 25-45 years in good health. CDR3 DNA sequence: TGCGCCAGCAGTCGGAACACCGGGGAGCTGTTTTTT. As protein: CASSRNTGELFF.